Shown below are 23 T cell receptor beta chains from a single sample sequenced in a study of blood T cell repertoires in COVID-19. The repertoire was sequenced with immunoSEQ multiplex PCR; TCRdb's copy has only in-frame clones and lacks some. This table holds 100,000 to 120,000 clones, just over 75% found once. The sample comprised peripheral blood. The receptors come from a woman aged 80 or over with acute or convalescent COVID-19.

This clone was seen once. The chain couples TRBV6-5 to TRBJ2-1; D is ambiguous. Germline V lookup: CDR1 MNHEY, CDR2 SVGAGI. The V and J ends lost 8 bases and 3 bases respectively, with 5 bases between them. The CDR3 has 11 amino acids. CDR3 residues: CASRGYNEQFF. CDR3 DNA sequence: TGTGCCAGCCGAGGCTACAATGAGCAGTTCTTC.

This clone was counted between two and nine times. The rearrangement links TRBV5-1 to TRBJ2-5, with 8 bases matching TRBD1. The CDR3 has 15 residues. After removal of 4 bases from V and 4 bases from J, the junction contained 9 bases not matched to a gene. CDR1 SGHRS and CDR2 YFSETQ come from the germline V gene. CDR3 in amino acids: CASSAYRGETETQYF. CDR3 DNA sequence: TGCGCCAGCAGCGCGTACAGGGGGGAAACAGAGACCCAGTACTTC.

The CDR3 protein is CASSLGQEGEKLFF. Here the CDR3 DNA reads TGTGCCAGCAGCCTGGGACAGGAGGGTGAAAAACTGTTTTTT. The chain combines TRBV7-9 with TRBJ1-4; 8 nucleotides line up with TRBD1. Germline CDR1 reads SEHNR; CDR2 reads FQNEAQ (reference sequence). This CDR3 is 14 amino acids long. The V gene end was trimmed by 5 bases and the J gene end by 7 bases; junction bases not matched to a gene: 6.

The J gene is TRBJ1-1, the V gene TRBV7-9, with TRBD1 matching 10 bases. The germline V gene has CDR1 SEHNR and CDR2 FQNEAQ (reference sequence). The V gene end was trimmed by 2 bases and the J gene end by 6 bases; junction bases not matched to a gene: 6. This CDR3 has 15 amino acids. For the CDR3, the DNA is TGTGCCAGCAGCTTACCCGGGACAGGGGAGGCTGAAGCTTTCTTT. This codes for CASSLPGTGEAEAFF.

The chain carries TRBV14 and TRBJ2-3; 11 bases match TRBD1. Losses at the gene ends were 4 bases for V and 4 bases for J; bases not matched to a gene: 7. Germline-derived CDR1 and CDR2 are SGHDN and FVKESK. The CDR3 loop spans 16 amino acids. CDR3 nucleotides: TGTGCCAGCAGCCCTTGGACAGGGGGCGTCTCAGATACGCAGTATTTT. Protein product: CASSPWTGGVSDTQYF.

This clone was picked up a small number of times. The V gene is TRBV25-1, the J gene TRBJ1-2; TRBD1 is a possible D gene (5 bases). The V gene lost 5 bases and the J gene lost 8 bases, with 15 bases spanning the gap. The germline V gene encodes CDR1 MGHDK and CDR2 SYGVNS. This CDR3 is built from 13 residues. The CDR3 DNA follows: TGTGCCAGCAGTCTAATGCGGGGCTGGGGCTACACCTTC. This codes for CASSLMRGWGYTF.

The V gene is TRBV27, the J gene TRBJ2-5; tentatively, D is TRBD2 (6 bases). The V gene lost 3 bases and the J gene lost 1 base, with 9 bases spanning the gap. The germline CDR1 and CDR2 sequences are MNHEY and SMNVEV (reference sequence). The length of the CDR3 is 14 residues. The CDR3 spells CASSFLAAQETQYF. The DNA for the CDR3 is TGTGCCAGCAGTTTCTTAGCGGCCCAAGAGACCCAGTACTTC.

V and J are TRBV6-5 and TRBJ2-3, with TRBD2 matching over 10 bases. CDR1 and CDR2 (germline): MNHEY, SVGAGI. V was pared by 5 bases and J by 6 bases, with 8 bases of the junction left unmatched. This CDR3 has 15 residues. The CDR3 is CASSRAGGPGDTQYF. In DNA form, the CDR3 reads TGTGCCAGCAGTCGAGCGGGGGGGCCCGGGGATACGCAGTATTTT.

The count of this clone is one. Its ends do not fully match the called genes, so a read error is possible. This chain joins TRBV4-1 and TRBJ2-1, with D possibly matching TRBD2 (5 bases). The CDR3 is 15 residues long. The V gene's germline CDR1 is MGHRA and CDR2 YSYEKL. Here the CDR3 reads CASRQEGSPPGEQFF. CDR3 in DNA: TGCGCCAGCAGGCAAGAGGGTTCCCCTCCGGGGGAGCAGTTCTTC.

In DNA form, the CDR3 reads TGTGCCAGTAGTATAGGCTGGCGGGGGAAGGCTAGCACAGATACGCAGTATTTT. Residues: CASSIGWRGKASTDTQYF. The chain recombines TRBV19 with TRBJ2-3; 7 nucleotides line up with TRBD2. This CDR3 is built from 18 residues. The germline V gene has CDR1 LNHDA and CDR2 SQIVND (reference sequence). V shed 1 base, J shed 0 bases, and the junction held 10 bases outside the gene matches.

The V call is TRBV5-1, the J call TRBJ2-5; D uncertain. CDR3 size: 14 residues. Germline V lookup: CDR1 SGHRS, CDR2 YFSETQ. Deletions cut 0 bases from V and 2 bases from J, with 8 bases between. The CDR3 DNA reads TGCGCCAGCAGCTTGGGGTTCCGGCAAGAGACCCAGTACTTC. This translates into CASSLGFRQETQYF.

V is TRBV29-1 and J is TRBJ2-1; 10 bases are a match to TRBD2. Unmatched junction bases numbered 14, after V lost 6 bases and J lost 0 bases. Germline CDR1 is SQVTM and CDR2 is ANQGSEA. The CDR3 is 18 residues long. The CDR3 DNA is TGCAGCGTCTTTCCCGGGACTAGCGTTACGAGCTCCTACAATGAGCAGTTCTTC. This codes for CSVFPGTSVTSSYNEQFF.

This sequence joins TRBV7-9 and TRBJ2-3, with D perhaps matching TRBD1 (6 bases). The CDR3 extends over 15 amino acids. Looked up from germline, CDR1 is SEHNR and CDR2 is FQNEAQ (reference sequence). The V end was cut by 0 bases, the J end by 0 bases, with 7 bases between. In DNA, the CDR3 is TGTGCCAGCAGCTTAGCTGGACAGAGCACAGATACGCAGTATTTT. Translated, it gives CASSLAGQSTDTQYF.

Only a few counts were recorded for this clone. The J gene is TRBJ2-7, the V gene TRBV5-1; possible D gene TRBD2, 6 bases. V lost 1 base and J lost 3, with 11 bases in between. The CDR3 is 14 amino acids. Germline values: CDR1 SGHRS, CDR2 YFSETQ. The CDR3 here is CASSLQGLDYEQYF. The CDR3, as DNA: TGCGCCAGCAGCTTGCAGGGACTGGACTACGAGCAGTACTTC.

For this clone: The sample has other DNA sequences that encode this CDR3 too. The chain carries TRBV5-1 and TRBJ2-5; 9 bases fit TRBD1. The length of the CDR3 is 16 residues. CDR1 and CDR2 (germline): SGHRS, YFSETQ. V lost 0 bases, J lost 1 base, and 4 bases stayed unmatched. The CDR3 here is CASSLAPGQGQETQYF. The CDR3 DNA is TGCGCCAGCAGCTTGGCTCCGGGACAGGGCCAAGAGACCCAGTACTTC.

The rearrangement joins TRBV6-5 to TRBJ2-2; TRBD2 matches 9 bases. The CDR3 is 15 amino acids. Per the germline V gene, CDR1 is MNHEY and CDR2 is SVGAGI. J lost 2 bases, V lost 7 bases, and 5 bases had no gene match. CDR3 in amino acids: CASTQLAGNTGELFF. The DNA of the CDR3 is TGTGCCAGCACTCAACTAGCGGGTAACACCGGGGAGCTGTTTTTT.

This clone was seen just once. The rearrangement links TRBV5-1 to TRBJ1-3, with no clear D. The CDR3 runs to 17 residues. Germline CDR1 SGHRS, CDR2 YFSETQ. V shed 4 bases and J shed 0 bases, with 17 bases lying between them. CDR3 nucleotide sequence: TGCGCCAGCAGCCTGGGAAATGGCAGAAACTCTGGAAACACCATATATTTT. It codes for CASSLGNGRNSGNTIYF.

This chain uses TRBV11-2 with TRBJ1-1; tentative D call: TRBD1 (6 bases). V was cut by 4 bases and J by 6 bases, with 12 bases left in between. Germline V gene sequence: CDR1 SGHAT, CDR2 FQNNGV. This CDR3 contains 13 residues. CDR3 DNA sequence: TGTGCCAGCAGCTGGTCAGGGGAGTCTGAAGCTTTCTTT. This codes for CASSWSGESEAFF.

The CDR3 coding sequence is TGTGCCAGCAGCGGCGGACAGGGAAATGAAAAACTGTTTTTT. It encodes CASSGGQGNEKLFF. The rearrangement joins TRBV7-9 to TRBJ1-4; 8 bases map to TRBD1. The V gene end was trimmed by 5 bases and the J gene end by 5 bases; junction bases not matched to a gene: 4. The CDR3 loop spans 14 amino acids. Germline CDR1 and CDR2: SEHNR and FQNEAQ (reference sequence).

The chain uses TRBV19 and TRBJ2-3; a possible D gene is TRBD1 (6 bases). The length of the CDR3 is 16 residues. V was cut by 1 base and J by 3 bases, with 14 bases left in between. Germline V CDR1 and CDR2: LNHDA, SQIVND (reference sequence). The CDR3, as DNA: TGTGCCAGTAGTATAGGTTGGGACACCCGTACAGATACGCAGTATTTT. It codes for CASSIGWDTRTDTQYF.

The chain employs TRBV5-4 and TRBJ2-6; 7 bases fit TRBD1. This CDR3 spans 17 amino acids. The V segment lost 1 base and the J segment 0 bases; nucleotides outside the gene matches: 4. The V gene's germline CDR1 is SGHNT and CDR2 YYREEE (reference sequence). CDR3 loop: CASSLNRGLSGANVLTF. DNA of the CDR3: TGTGCCAGCAGCTTGAACAGGGGCCTCTCTGGGGCCAACGTCCTGACTTTC. Together with reference TRBV5-4 and TRBJ2-6, the CDR3 gives the full variable domain: ETGVTQSPTHLIKTRGQQVTLRCSSQSGHNTVSWYQQALGQGPQFIFQYYREEENGRGNFPPRFSGLQFPNYSSELNVNALELDDSALYLCASSLNRGLSGANVLTFGAGSRLTVL.

The CDR3 is CASRNSGGYTF. The CDR3, as DNA: TGTGCCAGCCGGAACTCGGGGGGCTACACCTTC. V and J are TRBV25-1 and TRBJ1-2, with D hard to call. The CDR3 contains 11 residues. CDR1 and CDR2 from the germline V gene are MGHDK and SYGVNS. Trimming cost V 8 bases and J 8 bases, with 12 bases left between them.

This chain joins TRBV7-8 and TRBJ2-2, with TRBD1 matching over 8 bases. CDR3 length: 15 residues. Trimming cost V 4 bases and J 5 bases; bases outside gene matches: 6. Looked up from germline, CDR1 is SGHVS and CDR2 is FQNEAQ. The CDR3 region is CASSSRDRGTGELFF. The CDR3 DNA reads TGTGCCAGCAGCTCCCGAGACAGGGGTACCGGGGAGCTGTTTTTT.